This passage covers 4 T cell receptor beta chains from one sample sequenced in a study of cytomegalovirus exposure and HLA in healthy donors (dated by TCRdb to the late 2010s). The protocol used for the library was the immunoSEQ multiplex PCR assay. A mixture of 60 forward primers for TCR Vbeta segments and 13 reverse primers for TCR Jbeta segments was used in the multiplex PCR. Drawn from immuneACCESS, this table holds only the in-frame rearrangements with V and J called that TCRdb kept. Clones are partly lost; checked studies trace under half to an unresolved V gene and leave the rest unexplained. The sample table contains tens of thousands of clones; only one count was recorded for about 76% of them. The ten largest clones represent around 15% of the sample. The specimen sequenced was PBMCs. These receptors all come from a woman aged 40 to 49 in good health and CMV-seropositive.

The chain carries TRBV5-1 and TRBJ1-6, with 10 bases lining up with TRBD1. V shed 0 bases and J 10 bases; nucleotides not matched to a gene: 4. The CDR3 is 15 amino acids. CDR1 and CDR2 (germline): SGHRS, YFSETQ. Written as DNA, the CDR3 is TGCGCCAGCAGCTTGGGTGGGACAGGGGTCTCACCCCTCCACTTT. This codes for CASSLGGTGVSPLHF.

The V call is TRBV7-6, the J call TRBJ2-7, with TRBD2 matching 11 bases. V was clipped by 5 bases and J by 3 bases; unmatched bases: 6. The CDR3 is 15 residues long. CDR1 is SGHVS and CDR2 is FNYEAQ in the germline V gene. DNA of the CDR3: TGTGCCAGCAGCGCGGGGACTAGCGGAAACTACGAGCAGTACTTC. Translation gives CASSAGTSGNYEQYF.

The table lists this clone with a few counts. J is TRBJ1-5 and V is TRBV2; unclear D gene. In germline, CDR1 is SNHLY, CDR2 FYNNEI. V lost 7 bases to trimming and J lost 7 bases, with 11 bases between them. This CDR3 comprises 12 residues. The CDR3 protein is CASTTSGQPQHF. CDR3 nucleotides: TGTGCCAGCACGACTTCCGGGCAGCCCCAGCATTTT.

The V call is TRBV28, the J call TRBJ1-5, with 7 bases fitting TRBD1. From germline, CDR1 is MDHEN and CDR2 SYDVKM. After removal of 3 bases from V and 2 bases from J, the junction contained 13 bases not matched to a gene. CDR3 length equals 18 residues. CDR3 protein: CASSFSPNRGSRNQPQHF. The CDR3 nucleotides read TGTGCCAGCAGTTTCTCCCCAAACAGGGGTAGTCGCAATCAGCCCCAGCATTTT.